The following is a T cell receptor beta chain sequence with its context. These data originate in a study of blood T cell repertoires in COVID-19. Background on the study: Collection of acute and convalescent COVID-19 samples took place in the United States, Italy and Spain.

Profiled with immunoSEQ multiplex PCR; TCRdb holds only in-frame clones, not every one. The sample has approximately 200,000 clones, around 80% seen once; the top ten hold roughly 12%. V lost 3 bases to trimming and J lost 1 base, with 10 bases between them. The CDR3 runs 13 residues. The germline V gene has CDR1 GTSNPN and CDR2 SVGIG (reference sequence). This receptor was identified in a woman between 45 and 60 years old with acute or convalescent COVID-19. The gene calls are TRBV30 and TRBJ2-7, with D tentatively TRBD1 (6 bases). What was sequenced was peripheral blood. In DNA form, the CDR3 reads TGTGCCTGGAGCCTCGGACAGTCCTACGAGCAGTACTTC. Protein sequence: CAWSLGQSYEQYF.